The clone carrying this TCR beta chain was picked up a small number of times. Germline V gene data show CDR1 as SGHKS and CDR2 as YYEKEE (reference sequence). This CDR3 has 16 residues. J was trimmed by 9 bases and V by 4 bases; bases with no gene match: 13. The data are from a study of cytomegalovirus exposure and HLA in healthy donors. It was with 60 Vbeta and 13 Jbeta primers that the PCR ran. TCRdb keeps only in-frame clones here, not all; method: immunoSEQ multiplex PCR. The table has 180,000 or so clones, 82% seen once; the top ten hold about 1.5%. The source is a man aged 35 to 55 in good health and CMV-seronegative. The chain employs TRBV5-5 and TRBJ2-5, with 12 nucleotides matching TRBD2. The sample comprised PBMCs. CDR3 in DNA: TGTGCCAGCAGCCTCTCCGCTAGCGGGGGGGCCGGGGCCCAGTACTTC. Translating gives CASSLSASGGAGAQYF.